The 12 T cell receptor beta chains listed next were all sequenced from one sample in a study of blood T cell repertoires in COVID-19. Repertoires were generated with immunoSEQ multiplex PCR, while TCRdb's copy carries only in-frame clones and drops some. The data show over 250,000 clones, with 83% seen just once and approximately 10% held by the top ten. Source material: peripheral blood. The source is a woman aged 45-59 years who had recovered from COVID-19.

This CDR3 is CASSWTGVNNEKLFF. CDR3 bases: TGTGCCAGCAGCTGGACAGGGGTCAACAATGAAAAACTGTTTTTT. The chain joins TRBV5-5 to TRBJ1-4; 9 bases align to TRBD1. The CDR3 runs 15 residues. Germline V lookup: CDR1 SGHKS, CDR2 YYEKEE (reference sequence). V was pared by 3 bases and J by 5 bases, with 5 bases of the junction left unmatched.

The rearrangement uses TRBV28 and TRBJ2-7; D may be TRBD1 (6 bases). The V and J ends lost 6 bases and 6 bases respectively, with 15 bases between them. The germline V gene encodes CDR1 MDHEN and CDR2 SYDVKM. The CDR3 extends over 13 amino acids. The CDR3 sequence: CASRQGLPFEQYF. The CDR3 nucleotides are TGTGCCAGCAGACAGGGCCTTCCCTTCGAGCAGTACTTC.

The V call is TRBV19, the J call TRBJ2-3; D may be TRBD2 (6 bases). The germline V gene encodes CDR1 LNHDA and CDR2 SQIVND (reference sequence). The V end lost 3 bases, the J end lost 4 bases, and 11 bases lay between the germline ends. This CDR3 is built from 14 residues. CDR3 protein: CASSMRDFSDTQYF. CDR3 nucleotide sequence: TGTGCCAGTAGTATGCGGGACTTTTCAGATACGCAGTATTTT.

J is TRBJ1-2 and V is TRBV4-1; TRBD1 agrees at 10 bases. Germline assignment: CDR1 MGHRA and CDR2 YSYEKL. The CDR3 is 15 amino acids. Unmatched junction bases numbered 2, after V lost 4 bases and J lost 0 bases. The DNA of the CDR3 is TGCGCCAGCAGCCCGGGACAGGGGCCTAACTATGGCTACACCTTC. This encodes CASSPGQGPNYGYTF.

The chain recombines TRBV7-2 with TRBJ2-5; TRBD2 matches at 10 bases. The J segment lost 4 bases and the V segment lost 4 bases, leaving 9 bases of the junction unmatched. The CDR3 is 16 residues long. Germline V lookup: CDR1 SGHTA, CDR2 FQGNSA. In DNA, the CDR3 is TGTGCCAGCAGCTCCTCCGGGACTAGCGCAAGAGAGACCCAGTACTTC. Its protein is CASSSSGTSARETQYF. Variable domain in full (rest from reference TRBV7-2 and TRBJ2-5): GAGVSQSPSNKVTEKGKDVELRCDPISGHTALYWYRQSLGQGLEFLIYFQGNSAPDKSGLPSDRFSAERTGGSVSTLTIQRTQQEDSAVYLCASSSSGTSARETQYFGPGTRLLVL.

This clone was seen just once. A much larger clone is a single base away; this may be a read error. The J gene is TRBJ1-2, the V gene TRBV7-9, with 8 positions matching TRBD1. The CDR3 length is 13 residues. Per the germline V gene, CDR1 is SEHNR and CDR2 is FQNEAQ (reference sequence). J was trimmed by 4 bases and V by 5 bases; bases with no gene match: 3. CDR3 protein: CASSAQGAYGYTF. CDR3 DNA sequence: TGTGCCAGCAGCGCGCAGGGGGCCTATGGCTACACCTTC.

V and J are TRBV19 and TRBJ2-1, with 7 bases identical to TRBD1. V was clipped by 7 bases and J by 3 bases; unmatched bases: 9. CDR1 and CDR2 from the germline V gene are LNHDA and SQIVND (reference sequence). This CDR3 spans 15 amino acids. CDR3 sequence reads: CASNPAGTDYNEQFF. In DNA, the CDR3 is TGTGCCAGTAACCCCGCCGGGACAGACTACAATGAGCAGTTCTTC.

The V call is TRBV23-1, the J call TRBJ1-3; weak D call: TRBD1 (5 bases). TRBV23-1 carries the ORF label, with uncertain function. The CDR3 is made up of 12 amino acids. The CDR3 DNA reads TGCGCTCGATCAGGGATTAGAAACACCATATATTTT. This translates into CARSGIRNTIYF.

This clone showed up just once. The V call is TRBV6-5, the J call TRBJ1-4; maybe TRBD1 (5 bases). V was pared by 7 bases and J by 5 bases, with 14 bases between. The germline gives CDR1 MNHEY, CDR2 SVGAGI. The CDR3 is made up of 14 amino acids. The CDR3 loop reads CASTGGTGNEKLFF. The CDR3 DNA reads TGTGCCAGCACCGGGGGGACCGGGAATGAAAAACTGTTTTTT.

This clone was counted only a few times. The chain has TRBV11-2 and TRBJ2-7; TRBD1 might be the D (5 bases). The germline V gene encodes CDR1 SGHAT and CDR2 FQNNGV. V shed 1 base and J shed 7 bases, with 14 bases lying between them. The CDR3 is 14 amino acids. The CDR3 is CASSLVLGVGEQYF. DNA for the CDR3: TGTGCCAGCAGCTTAGTTTTAGGGGTGGGAGAGCAGTACTTC.

The rearrangement links TRBV6-1 to TRBJ2-7; 9 positions agree with TRBD1. The length of the CDR3 is 14 residues. Germline trimming cut 0 bases from V and 4 bases from J; bases unmatched to any gene: 1. The germline V gene has CDR1 MNHNS and CDR2 SASEGT. The CDR3 reads CASSEAQGAYEQYF. The CDR3 DNA reads as TGTGCCAGCAGTGAAGCACAGGGGGCGTACGAGCAGTACTTC.

With respect to this clone: Other DNA sequences of this sample code for an identical CDR3. The rearrangement joins TRBV19 to TRBJ1-2; 9 nucleotides line up with TRBD1. This CDR3 comprises 14 residues. Germline V CDR1 and CDR2: LNHDA, SQIVND (reference sequence). The V gene end was trimmed by 7 bases and the J gene end by 3 bases; junction bases not matched to a gene: 6. CDR3 residues: CASTLGQGDYGYTF. The CDR3 nucleotides read TGTGCCAGTACCCTGGGACAGGGCGACTATGGCTACACCTTC.